Listed below are T cell receptor beta chains from one sample, sequenced in a study of cytomegalovirus exposure and HLA in healthy donors. Repertoires were generated with immunoSEQ multiplex PCR, while TCRdb's copy carries only in-frame clones and drops some. The sample holds about 120,000 clones, roughly 79% seen once. The sequenced material came from PBMCs. The receptors shown here come from a woman between 18 and 30 years old in good health and CMV-seronegative. Each CDR3 is given with its conserved first and last residue. Each record gives: D gene, J gene, V gene, clone size, CDR3 protein, CDR3 DNA. A D gene is named only where the DNA matches it firmly. The size field is filled for only some rows; it gives once, few, many or a size class.

d_call: .
j_call: TRBJ1-5
v_call: TRBV7-2
clone_size: .
cdr3_aa: CASSLVAGGHQPQHF
cdr3_nt: TGTGCCAGCAGCTTAGTTGCCGGGGGACATCAGCCCCAGCATTTT

d_call: .
j_call: TRBJ1-2
v_call: TRBV10-1
clone_size: .
cdr3_aa: CASSEGLSDGYTF
cdr3_nt: TGCGCCAGCAGCGAGGGTCTTAGCGATGGCTACACCTTC

d_call: .
j_call: TRBJ2-7
v_call: TRBV7-9
clone_size: .
cdr3_aa: CASSDGGKQYF
cdr3_nt: TGTGCCAGCAGCGATGGGGGGAAGCAGTACTTC

d_call: .
j_call: TRBJ1-6
v_call: TRBV2
clone_size: .
cdr3_aa: CASSDGQFYNSPLHF
cdr3_nt: TGTGCCAGCAGTGATGGACAGTTCTATAATTCACCCCTCCACTTT

d_call: .
j_call: TRBJ1-2
v_call: TRBV5-4
clone_size: .
cdr3_aa: CASSLSGQRALGYTF
cdr3_nt: TGTGCCAGCAGCTTGAGCGGGCAGAGAGCTCTTGGCTACACCTTC

d_call: TRBD2
j_call: TRBJ2-1
v_call: TRBV5-1
clone_size: .
cdr3_aa: CASSPTSGGGIEQFF
cdr3_nt: TGCGCCAGCAGCCCGACTAGCGGGGGGGGAATTGAGCAGTTCTTC

d_call: TRBD2
j_call: TRBJ2-1
v_call: TRBV6-5
clone_size: .
cdr3_aa: CATGGRGVYNEQFF
cdr3_nt: TGTGCCACCGGGGGGCGGGGGGTCTACAATGAGCAGTTCTTC

d_call: .
j_call: TRBJ1-1
v_call: TRBV30
clone_size: .
cdr3_aa: CAWSEDSKNTEAFF
cdr3_nt: TGTGCCTGGAGTGAGGACAGCAAGAACACTGAAGCTTTCTTT

d_call: .
j_call: TRBJ2-3
v_call: TRBV5-4
clone_size: .
cdr3_aa: CASSLDPGSADTQYF
cdr3_nt: TGTGCCAGCAGCTTGGATCCAGGGTCAGCAGATACGCAGTATTTT

d_call: TRBD1
j_call: TRBJ1-5
v_call: TRBV9
clone_size: .
cdr3_aa: CASSVGQGNQPQHF
cdr3_nt: TGTGCCAGCAGCGTAGGACAGGGAAATCAGCCCCAGCATTTT

d_call: .
j_call: TRBJ1-1
v_call: TRBV7-2
clone_size: .
cdr3_aa: CASSAVGLPGFF
cdr3_nt: TGTGCCAGCAGCGCAGTGGGCCTTCCAGGTTTCTTT

d_call: .
j_call: TRBJ1-1
v_call: TRBV5-1
clone_size: .
cdr3_aa: CASKEAGVYTEAFF
cdr3_nt: TGCGCCAGCAAAGAGGCAGGGGTGTACACTGAAGCTTTCTTT

d_call: TRBD1
j_call: TRBJ2-1
v_call: TRBV30
clone_size: .
cdr3_aa: CAWSVLGTGGNEQFF
cdr3_nt: TGTGCCTGGAGTGTACTTGGGACAGGGGGAAATGAGCAGTTCTTC

d_call: TRBD1
j_call: TRBJ1-2
v_call: TRBV28
clone_size: .
cdr3_aa: CASSEEDRVLNYGYTF
cdr3_nt: TGTGCCAGCAGTGAGGAGGACAGGGTACTTAACTATGGCTACACCTTC

d_call: .
j_call: TRBJ2-3
v_call: TRBV28
clone_size: few
cdr3_aa: CASYGRRDTQYF
cdr3_nt: TGTGCCAGCTACGGGAGACGGGATACGCAGTATTTT

d_call: .
j_call: TRBJ2-5
v_call: TRBV19
clone_size: few
cdr3_aa: CASSRDYQETQYF
cdr3_nt: TGTGCCAGTAGTAGGGACTACCAAGAGACCCAGTACTTC

d_call: TRBD1
j_call: TRBJ1-5
v_call: TRBV10-3
clone_size: .
cdr3_aa: CAIRAGTGVDQPQHF
cdr3_nt: TGTGCCATCAGGGCCGGGACAGGGGTAGATCAGCCCCAGCATTTT

d_call: TRBD1
j_call: TRBJ1-6
v_call: TRBV11-2
clone_size: .
cdr3_aa: CASSFGTAKNSPLHF
cdr3_nt: TGTGCCAGCAGCTTCGGGACAGCGAAAAATTCACCCCTCCACTTT

d_call: .
j_call: TRBJ1-1
v_call: TRBV7-9
clone_size: .
cdr3_aa: CASSLGLGGAVTEAFF
cdr3_nt: TGTGCCAGCAGCTTAGGGTTAGGGGGTGCCGTCACTGAAGCTTTCTTT

d_call: .
j_call: TRBJ1-1
v_call: TRBV4-1
clone_size: few
cdr3_aa: CASSQDSLGRGTEAFF
cdr3_nt: TGCGCCAGCAGCCAAGATAGTCTAGGGAGGGGCACTGAAGCTTTCTTT

d_call: TRBD1
j_call: TRBJ1-2
v_call: TRBV7-8
clone_size: .
cdr3_aa: CASSFVDRGVYGYTF
cdr3_nt: TGTGCCAGCAGCTTCGTTGACAGGGGTGTCTATGGCTACACCTTC

d_call: .
j_call: TRBJ1-1
v_call: TRBV11-2
clone_size: .
cdr3_aa: CASSLVRPGGTEAFF
cdr3_nt: TGTGCCAGCAGCTTAGTAAGGCCCGGGGGCACTGAAGCTTTCTTT

d_call: .
j_call: TRBJ2-1
v_call: TRBV6-5
clone_size: few
cdr3_aa: CASSYGTGSEGEQFF
cdr3_nt: TGTGCCAGCAGTTACGGAACGGGGTCTGAAGGTGAGCAGTTCTTC

d_call: TRBD1
j_call: TRBJ1-2
v_call: TRBV6-5
clone_size: .
cdr3_aa: CASSPGTGDYGYTF
cdr3_nt: TGTGCCAGCAGCCCCGGGACAGGTGACTATGGCTACACCTTC

d_call: .
j_call: TRBJ2-7
v_call: TRBV5-1
clone_size: few
cdr3_aa: CASSFDSSYEQYF
cdr3_nt: TGCGCCAGCAGCTTTGACAGCTCCTACGAGCAGTACTTC

d_call: TRBD2
j_call: TRBJ2-7
v_call: TRBV5-8
clone_size: .
cdr3_aa: CASSWGLAPSYEQYF
cdr3_nt: TGTGCCAGCAGCTGGGGACTAGCGCCTTCCTACGAGCAGTACTTC

d_call: TRBD1
j_call: TRBJ1-1
v_call: TRBV5-6
clone_size: once
cdr3_aa: CASSLGRTGKSTEAFF
cdr3_nt: TGTGCCAGCAGCTTGGGTAGGACAGGGAAGTCCACTGAAGCTTTCTTT

d_call: .
j_call: TRBJ1-4
v_call: TRBV7-2
clone_size: few
cdr3_aa: CASSLGARDEKLFF
cdr3_nt: TGTGCCAGCAGCCTGGGGGCGCGGGATGAAAAACTGTTTTTT

d_call: TRBD1
j_call: TRBJ1-2
v_call: TRBV5-6
clone_size: few
cdr3_aa: CASSWDRGNYGYTF
cdr3_nt: TGTGCCAGCAGCTGGGACAGGGGGAACTATGGCTACACCTTC

d_call: .
j_call: TRBJ2-5
v_call: TRBV10-3
clone_size: .
cdr3_aa: CAISEKGSASQETQYF
cdr3_nt: TGTGCCATCAGTGAGAAGGGGTCCGCCTCCCAAGAGACCCAGTACTTC

d_call: TRBD1
j_call: TRBJ1-5
v_call: TRBV6-1
clone_size: .
cdr3_aa: CASTLGQLNQPQHF
cdr3_nt: TGTGCCAGCACTTTGGGACAGCTCAATCAGCCCCAGCATTTT

d_call: .
j_call: TRBJ1-3
v_call: TRBV5-6
clone_size: .
cdr3_aa: CASSPLGGAGNTIYF
cdr3_nt: TGTGCCAGCAGCCCGTTGGGGGGAGCTGGAAACACCATATATTTT

d_call: TRBD1
j_call: TRBJ2-1
v_call: TRBV13
clone_size: .
cdr3_aa: CASSLTQDRVNEQFF
cdr3_nt: TGTGCCAGCAGCTTAACCCAGGACAGGGTGAATGAGCAGTTCTTC

d_call: .
j_call: TRBJ2-7
v_call: TRBV5-6
clone_size: .
cdr3_aa: CASSLTVTYEQYF
cdr3_nt: TGTGCCAGCAGCCTGACAGTTACCTACGAGCAGTACTTC

d_call: TRBD1
j_call: TRBJ2-5
v_call: TRBV7-2
clone_size: .
cdr3_aa: CASSHRTGGPPSETQYF
cdr3_nt: TGTGCCAGCAGCCATAGGACAGGGGGGCCCCCTTCGGAGACCCAGTACTTC

d_call: .
j_call: TRBJ2-1
v_call: TRBV5-1
clone_size: .
cdr3_aa: CATKTQGVDEQFF
cdr3_nt: TGCGCCACCAAGACTCAGGGTGTAGATGAGCAGTTCTTC

d_call: TRBD1
j_call: TRBJ2-5
v_call: TRBV6-1
clone_size: .
cdr3_aa: CASGLTGTQETQYF
cdr3_nt: TGTGCCAGCGGATTGACAGGGACCCAAGAGACCCAGTACTTC

d_call: .
j_call: TRBJ1-1
v_call: TRBV5-1
clone_size: few
cdr3_aa: CASSLEGQGRAFF
cdr3_nt: TGCGCCAGCAGCTTGGAAGGGCAGGGGCGAGCTTTCTTT

d_call: TRBD2
j_call: TRBJ2-2
v_call: TRBV4-1
clone_size: .
cdr3_aa: CASSQDSGGGFWELFF
cdr3_nt: TGCGCCAGCAGCCAAGATAGCGGGGGGGGCTTTTGGGAGCTGTTTTTT

d_call: .
j_call: TRBJ1-5
v_call: TRBV2
clone_size: .
cdr3_aa: CASRDRSNQPQHF
cdr3_nt: TGTGCCAGCAGGGACAGAAGCAATCAGCCCCAGCATTTT

d_call: TRBD1
j_call: TRBJ1-2
v_call: TRBV2
clone_size: .
cdr3_aa: CASSEAPGQGQGSGYTF
cdr3_nt: TGTGCCAGCAGTGAAGCACCCGGACAGGGACAGGGCTCTGGCTACACCTTC

d_call: .
j_call: TRBJ1-4
v_call: TRBV4-2
clone_size: .
cdr3_aa: CASSHPDKGPTWFF
cdr3_nt: TGTGCCAGCAGCCACCCGGACAAGGGGCCGACATGGTTTTTT

d_call: .
j_call: TRBJ2-7
v_call: TRBV5-6
clone_size: .
cdr3_aa: CASGWAGGRGEQYF
cdr3_nt: TGTGCCAGCGGCTGGGCCGGGGGACGGGGCGAGCAGTACTTC

d_call: TRBD2
j_call: TRBJ2-5
v_call: TRBV30
clone_size: .
cdr3_aa: CACERAGGAQYF
cdr3_nt: TGTGCCTGTGAGAGAGCGGGGGGAGCCCAGTACTTC

d_call: .
j_call: TRBJ2-1
v_call: TRBV2
clone_size: .
cdr3_aa: CASSDGDEQFF
cdr3_nt: TGTGCCAGCAGTGACGGGGATGAGCAGTTCTTC

d_call: TRBD1
j_call: TRBJ1-1
v_call: TRBV5-4
clone_size: .
cdr3_aa: CASSPTGGDAFF
cdr3_nt: TGTGCCAGCAGCCCGACAGGGGGCGACGCTTTCTTT

d_call: TRBD1
j_call: TRBJ1-3
v_call: TRBV4-1
clone_size: .
cdr3_aa: CASSQEDRAGNTIYF
cdr3_nt: TGCGCCAGCAGCCAAGAGGACAGGGCTGGAAACACCATATATTTT

d_call: .
j_call: TRBJ2-1
v_call: TRBV27
clone_size: .
cdr3_aa: CASSFNPYNEQFF
cdr3_nt: TGTGCCAGCAGTTTCAATCCCTACAATGAGCAGTTCTTC

d_call: .
j_call: TRBJ1-6
v_call: TRBV30
clone_size: .
cdr3_aa: CAWNSNNSPLHF
cdr3_nt: TGTGCCTGGAACAGTAATAATTCACCCCTCCACTTT

d_call: TRBD1
j_call: TRBJ1-2
v_call: TRBV28
clone_size: .
cdr3_aa: CASSQIWDSGGYTF
cdr3_nt: TGTGCCAGCAGTCAGATATGGGACAGTGGCGGCTACACCTTC

d_call: TRBD1
j_call: TRBJ1-6
v_call: TRBV5-6
clone_size: .
cdr3_aa: CASSTSRDRGYNSPLHF
cdr3_nt: TGTGCCAGCAGCACCAGCCGGGACAGGGGCTATAATTCACCCCTCCACTTT

d_call: .
j_call: TRBJ2-7
v_call: TRBV5-1
clone_size: .
cdr3_aa: CASSLAGSGGPGEQYF
cdr3_nt: TGCGCCAGCAGCTTGGCTGGTAGCGGAGGACCTGGCGAGCAGTACTTC

d_call: TRBD1
j_call: TRBJ2-2
v_call: TRBV9
clone_size: once
cdr3_aa: CASSPGQGGTGELFF
cdr3_nt: TGTGCCAGCAGTCCGGGACAGGGGGGTACCGGGGAGCTGTTTTTT

d_call: .
j_call: TRBJ2-1
v_call: TRBV6-1
clone_size: .
cdr3_aa: CASSEAWFSGPSYNEQFF
cdr3_nt: TGTGCCAGCAGTGAAGCATGGTTCAGCGGGCCCTCCTACAATGAGCAGTTCTTC

d_call: TRBD1
j_call: TRBJ2-7
v_call: TRBV5-1
clone_size: .
cdr3_aa: CASSITGGSYEQYF
cdr3_nt: TGCGCCAGCAGCATTACAGGGGGCTCCTACGAGCAGTACTTC